Each of the 27 T cell receptor beta chains below was sequenced from the same sample in a study of regulatory T cells in long-lasting Graves disease. Construction of TCR beta libraries relied on iRepertoire HTBI primers and on Arm-PCR targeting CDR3 regions. TCRdb redid the calling of the multiplex PCR reads with MiXCR, one entry per CDR3 protein. The sample holds approximately 350,000 distinct CDR3 sequences, over 15% seen once. The time point: newly diagnosed GD, antithyroid drugs for less than 3 months. PBMC-extracted RNA yielded the TCR library. This same sample was also taken into another study, of T cells in Graves' hyperthyroidism and ophthalmopathy.

Sequenced material: peripheral blood mononuclear cells (PBMCs), taken at new diagnosis, from a patient treated with antithyroid drugs. These receptors originate from a man aged 35-49 years with Graves disease.

This chain links TRBV19 with TRBJ2-5; D ambiguous. V was clipped by 2 bases and J by 7 bases, with 14 bases between them. This CDR3 spans 14 amino acids. Per germline, CDR1 LNHDA and CDR2 SQIVND (reference sequence). CDR3: CASSINGGEGTQYF. DNA of the CDR3: TGTGCCAGTAGTATAAATGGTGGGGAAGGGACCCAGTACTTC.

This clonotype occurred many times. The genes are TRBV2 and TRBJ1-5, with TRBD1 as a possible D gene (5 bases). The CDR3 is made up of 13 amino acids. V gave up 6 bases and J gave up 3 bases, with 9 bases separating them. Looked up from germline, CDR1 is SNHLY and CDR2 is FYNNEI. DNA for the CDR3: TGTGCCAGCAGGAACAGGCCCAATCAGCCCCAGCATTTT. Protein product: CASRNRPNQPQHF.

This clonotype was recorded many times. The genes are TRBV2 and TRBJ1-1; D is possibly TRBD1 (6 bases). Germline CDR1 is SNHLY and CDR2 is FYNNEI. The CDR3 is 13 amino acids. Trimming shortened V by 10 bases and J by 1 base, and 13 bases separated the two germline ends. This chain's CDR3 is CAKSGTSNTEAFF. CDR3 nucleotide sequence: TGTGCCAAATCCGGGACATCGAACACTGAAGCTTTCTTT.

This clonotype was seen ten or more times. This chain links TRBV2 with TRBJ1-1; D might be TRBD1 (5 bases). CDR1 and CDR2 from the germline V gene are SNHLY and FYNNEI. The V gene lost 10 bases and the J gene lost 1 base, with 13 bases spanning the gap. The CDR3 totals 13 residues. The CDR3 protein is CANQLQENTEAFF. CDR3 DNA: TGTGCCAACCAATTACAGGAGAACACTGAAGCTTTCTTT.

The rearrangement uses TRBV2 and TRBJ1-4; D ambiguous. V was cut by 6 bases and J by 7 bases, with 18 bases left in between. Germline V gene sequence: CDR1 SNHLY, CDR2 FYNNEI. The length of the CDR3 is 15 residues. CDR3 nucleotides: TGTGCCAGCAGGCCACGTCGACGGTATGGTGAAAAACTGTTTTTT. It specifies CASRPRRRYGEKLFF.

This clonotype appeared many times. The chain links TRBV3-1 to TRBJ1-4, with a possible D match to TRBD1 (6 bases). Between the trimmed V and J ends, which lost 2 bases and 8 bases, there was a span of 18 bases. Germline V lookup: CDR1 LGHDT, CDR2 YNNKEL (reference sequence). There are 16 residues in the CDR3. The CDR3 reads CASSQNRGGLGEKLFF. CDR3 coding DNA: TGTGCCAGCAGCCAAAACAGAGGGGGATTAGGAGAAAAACTGTTTTTT.

The table lists this clonotype with many counts. The CDR3 DNA reads as TGTGCCAGCAGTTTACGGGCAGGGACGCGGAATCAGCCCCAGCATTTT. Its translation is CASSLRAGTRNQPQHF. The rearrangement uses TRBV28 and TRBJ1-5; weak D call: TRBD1 (5 bases). V was shortened by 2 bases and J by 4 bases, with 15 bases between the two germline ends. CDR1 and CDR2 from the germline V gene are MDHEN and SYDVKM. This CDR3 comprises 16 residues.

This clonotype came up many times. The V gene is TRBV20-1, the J gene TRBJ1-1, with D tentatively TRBD1 (6 bases). There are 13 residues in the CDR3. Germline V gene data show CDR1 as DFQATT and CDR2 as SNEGSKA (reference sequence). V gave up 3 bases and J gave up 6 bases, with 14 bases separating them. The CDR3: CSARPGAISEAFF. The CDR3 DNA sequence: TGCAGTGCTAGGCCAGGGGCCATTTCTGAAGCTTTCTTT.

This clonotype has a count of ten or more. The rearrangement uses TRBV20-1 and TRBJ2-1; D gene unclear. V shed 5 bases and J shed 2 bases, with 16 bases lying between them. This CDR3 is 15 amino acids long. Germline assignment: CDR1 DFQATT and CDR2 SNEGSKA (reference sequence). CDR3 loop: CSARESHIPYNEQFF. The CDR3 DNA sequence: TGCAGTGCTCGCGAGAGCCACATACCCTACAATGAGCAGTTCTTC.

This clonotype was counted at least ten times. J is TRBJ2-5 and V is TRBV10-3, with 11 bases fitting TRBD2. The CDR3 spans 14 residues. CDR1 and CDR2 (germline): ENHRY, SYGVKD. The J segment lost 3 bases and the V segment lost 5 bases, leaving 2 bases of the junction unmatched. CDR3 sequence reads: CAISKLAGEETQYF. The CDR3 nucleotides read TGTGCCATCAGTAAACTAGCGGGGGAAGAGACCCAGTACTTC.

This clonotype was counted many times. V and J are TRBV14 and TRBJ1-6, with D possibly matching TRBD1 (5 bases). This CDR3 is 16 amino acids long. CDR1 and CDR2 from the germline V gene are SGHDN and FVKESK. V was cut by 0 bases and J by 10 bases, with 16 bases left in between. The CDR3 sequence: CASSQERGGGGSPLHF. DNA of the CDR3: TGTGCCAGCAGCCAAGAGAGGGGTGGCGGCGGATCACCCCTCCACTTT.

This clonotype was detected many times. The rearrangement links TRBV20-1 to TRBJ2-7; weak D call: TRBD2 (5 bases). Trimming cost V 8 bases and J 0 bases, with 17 bases left between them. CDR3 length: 14 amino acids. Germline CDR1 reads DFQATT; CDR2 reads SNEGSKA (reference sequence). The CDR3 sequence: CSPRLVAGSYEQYF. CDR3 sequence (DNA): TGCAGTCCCAGGCTTGTTGCGGGCTCCTACGAGCAGTACTTC.

The chain links TRBV7-8 to TRBJ2-2, with a weak D call TRBD1 (6 bases). Germline V gene sequence: CDR1 SGHVS, CDR2 FQNEAQ. The CDR3 covers 17 residues. Trimming removed 5 bases at V and 0 bases at J, with 16 bases between. The chain's CDR3 is CASSPRWGQANTGELFF. The CDR3 nucleotides are TGTGCCAGCAGCCCCCGCTGGGGGCAGGCGAACACCGGGGAGCTGTTTTTT.

This clonotype appeared many times. The chain joins TRBV2 to TRBJ2-5, with D possibly being TRBD2 (5 bases). V lost 6 bases and J 5 bases, leaving 13 bases between the germline ends. CDR3 length equals 13 residues. Germline CDR1 and CDR2: SNHLY and FYNNEI. DNA of the CDR3: TGTGCCAGCAGCCGACCCGGGGTGGAGACCCAGTACTTC. Its protein product is CASSRPGVETQYF.

V is TRBV20-1 and J is TRBJ2-1; D is perhaps TRBD1 or TRBD2 (6 bases each). The DNA end is more similar to TRBJ2-7, so the J call may be wrong. Germline V CDR1 and CDR2: DFQATT, SNEGSKA (reference sequence). This CDR3 comprises 15 residues. The CDR3 DNA follows: TGCAGTGCTAGAGATTTTGGGGGGCACTACAATGAGCAGTACTTC. Amino acids: CSARDFGGHYNEQYF.

This clonotype was seen repeatedly, ten times or more. J is TRBJ1-1 and V is TRBV20-1, with D perhaps matching TRBD1 (5 bases). Trimming took off 3 bases at V and 0 bases at J, with 14 bases between the two ends. The germline gives CDR1 DFQATT, CDR2 SNEGSKA (reference sequence). The CDR3 consists of 15 residues. This CDR3 reads CSARRSGTVNTEAFF. The CDR3 nucleotides are TGCAGTGCTAGGAGGTCCGGGACGGTGAACACTGAAGCTTTCTTT.

This clonotype has at least ten counts. The CDR3 DNA reads TGTGCCAGCAGCTCCTACGGACAGGGTAAAGAGACCCAGTACTTC. Translating it yields CASSSYGQGKETQYF. The chain has TRBV11-2 and TRBJ2-5, with TRBD1 matching over 8 bases. The V gene's germline CDR1 is SGHAT and CDR2 FQNNGV. V lost 4 bases, J lost 3 bases, and 7 bases stayed unmatched. The CDR3 has 15 amino acids.

The sample holds many counts of this clonotype. The chain recombines TRBV12-3 or TRBV12-4 with TRBJ1-1, with a possible D match to TRBD1 (6 bases). CDR3 length: 14 amino acids. V was trimmed by 2 bases and J by 4 bases, leaving 11 bases between them. The CDR3 reads CASSLWGGGTEAFF. The CDR3 DNA sequence: TGTGCCAGCAGTTTATGGGGAGGGGGCACTGAAGCTTTCTTT.

This clonotype appeared many times. CDR3 amino acids: CAWSVVQGRTGELFF. The CDR3 bases are TGTGCCTGGAGTGTAGTACAGGGACGCACCGGGGAGCTGTTTTTT. This rearrangement joins TRBV30 to TRBJ2-2, with D tentatively TRBD1 (6 bases). Germline lookup yields CDR1 GTSNPN and CDR2 SVGIG (reference sequence). V lost 0 bases and J 4 bases, leaving 12 bases between the germline ends. The CDR3 runs to 15 residues.

In its sample, this clonotype was seen many times. Germline and junction disagree at one end, which may indicate a read error. The chain couples TRBV5-1 to TRBJ2-1, with D possibly TRBD2 on 6 matching bases. The CDR3 length is 15 residues. CDR1 and CDR2 from the germline V gene are SGHRS and YFSETQ. The CDR3 DNA reads as TGTGCCAGCAGCTTAGTCGGGGGCTCCTACAATGAGCAGTTCTTC. This gives the protein CASSLVGGSYNEQFF.

Concerning this clonotype: Possible read error: a much larger clone is one base away. This chain connects TRBV3-1 to TRBJ2-3, with 8 bases fitting TRBD2. The length of the CDR3 is 15 residues. The J segment lost 0 bases and the V segment lost 8 bases, leaving 7 bases of the junction unmatched. Germline lookup yields CDR1 LGHDT and CDR2 YNNKEL (reference sequence). Here the CDR3 reads CASARGVTSTDTQYF. CDR3 DNA: TGTGCCAGCGCGCGGGGGGTCACTAGCACAGATACGCAGTATTTT.

This clonotype was counted ten times or more. This chain uses TRBV2 with TRBJ1-1; D perhaps matches TRBD1 (6 bases). Germline CDR1 is SNHLY and CDR2 is FYNNEI. This CDR3 has 12 residues. V was cut by 2 bases and J by 10 bases, with 11 bases left in between. CDR3 protein: CASSERGVGAFF. DNA of the CDR3: TGTGCCAGCAGTGAAAGGGGGGTTGGAGCTTTCTTT.

This clonotype has ten or more counts. The rearrangement links TRBV18 to TRBJ1-2, with no clear D. Trimming took off 2 bases at V and 0 bases at J, with 13 bases between the two ends. The CDR3 has 16 amino acids. Germline V lookup: CDR1 KGHSH, CDR2 LQKENI. CDR3 bases: TGTGCCAGCTCACCATTCTCAGCAGGAACTAACTATGGCTACACCTTC. Translating it yields CASSPFSAGTNYGYTF.

The chain employs TRBV20-1 and TRBJ2-7, with 8 bases identical to TRBD1. CDR3 length: 14 residues. CDR1 is DFQATT, CDR2 SNEGSKA, per germline (reference sequence). V shed 6 bases and J 2 bases; nucleotides not matched to a gene: 9. CDR3 region: CSAFGQGAAYEQYF. For the CDR3, the DNA is TGCAGTGCCTTTGGGCAGGGGGCCGCCTACGAGCAGTACTTC.

This clonotype has ten or more counts. The genes are TRBV20-1 and TRBJ2-7, with 10 bases matching TRBD2. Per the germline V gene, CDR1 is DFQATT and CDR2 is SNEGSKA (reference sequence). There are 15 residues in the CDR3. V dropped 1 base and J dropped 0; count of bases not matched to a gene: 3. The CDR3 here is CSARAGLATSYEQYF. CDR3 DNA sequence: TGCAGTGCTAGAGCGGGACTAGCGACCTCCTACGAGCAGTACTTC.

This clonotype has ten or more counts. The chain links TRBV29-1 to TRBJ2-3; 8 bases map to TRBD2. The CDR3 consists of 13 residues. CDR1 SQVTM and CDR2 ANQGSEA come from the germline V gene. The CDR3 nucleotides are TGCAGTTCCGGGGGGGGGAACACAGATACGCAGTATTTT. This sequence encodes CSSGGGNTDTQYF.

This clonotype was counted a few times. V usage is TRBV27 and J usage is TRBJ2-7; D possibly corresponds to TRBD1 (6 bases). This CDR3 comprises 14 residues. Per the germline V gene, CDR1 is MNHEY and CDR2 is SMNVEV (reference sequence). The V and J ends lost 5 bases and 3 bases respectively, with 14 bases between them. CDR3 in amino acids: CASSPRGHNYEQYF. The CDR3 DNA is TGTGCCAGCAGTCCCCGGGGACATAACTACGAGCAGTACTTC.